This T cell receptor (beta chain) was sequenced for a study of human T cells and chemical hapten exposure. This CDR3 region has 13 residues. Trimming pared 5 bases from V and 4 bases from J, leaving 9 bases between. Germline V gene data show CDR1 as KGHSH and CDR2 as LQKENI. This clonotype has at least ten counts. The sample's time point: patch test 1, 2 weeks after DPC sensitization. This sample's treatment: therapeutic diphenylcyclopropenone sensitization with weekly scalp DPC. One entry per CDR3 protein results from TCRdb running MiXCR on the RACE reads. The table has tens of thousands of distinct CDR3 sequences, 10% to 13% seen once.

The receptor was derived from a woman aged 45-59 years with alopecia areata. Some clones in this sample may be carry-over from other donors' samples. The chain uses TRBV18 and TRBJ1-5, with D uncertain. The sample consisted of whole blood, taken in connection with sensitization to the hapten diphenylcyclopropenone (DPC). The CDR3 is CASSAALNQPQHF. For the CDR3, the DNA is TGTGCCAGCTCAGCAGCCCTAAATCAGCCCCAGCATTTT.